The 27 T cell receptor beta chains below all came from one sample that was sequenced in a study of OX40 agonist ivuxolimab in advanced cancers. Libraries were built with the immunoSEQ multiplex PCR assay. Held by TCRdb, this immuneACCESS table contains in-frame sequences only and omits some clones. Under half of the omission traces to an unresolved V gene where checked; the cause of the rest is unknown. A total of 48,000 or so clones appear in this sample, around 90% of them only once. The ten biggest clones cover 6.7% of the sample. The sequences come from CD4+ or CD8+ T cells sorted from blood, collected in a trial of the OX40 agonist ivuxolimab. The receptors were sampled from an adult with an advanced solid tumor such as melanoma, head and neck, liver or kidney cancer.

The gene calls are TRBV15 and TRBJ1-4, with TRBD1 identical over 7 bases. J gave up 5 bases and V 1 base, and 7 bases lay outside the gene matches. In germline, CDR1 is LNHNV, CDR2 YYDKDF (reference sequence). The CDR3 spans 16 residues. The CDR3 here is CATSRVKGTANEKLFF. The CDR3 DNA follows: TGTGCCACCAGCAGAGTTAAGGGGACAGCCAATGAAAAACTGTTTTTT.

In its sample, this clone was seen a few times. V is TRBV4-2 and J is TRBJ1-1; no firm D call. Germline CDR1 reads LGHNA; CDR2 reads YNFKEQ. Trimming pared 2 bases from V and 1 base from J, leaving 5 bases between. The CDR3 sequence is 13 residues long. This CDR3 reads CASSQHENTEAFF. CDR3 coding DNA: TGTGCCAGCAGCCAACACGAGAACACTGAAGCTTTCTTT.

The J gene is TRBJ1-4, the V gene TRBV6-1; D gene unclear. The CDR3 spans 11 residues. Trimming took 3 bases from V and 7 from J, leaving 3 bases between them. CDR1 and CDR2 from the germline V gene are MNHNS and SASEGT. The CDR3 protein is CASSDLEKLFF. Here the CDR3 DNA reads TGTGCCAGCAGTGACCTTGAAAAACTGTTTTTT.

This chain links TRBV5-1 with TRBJ2-5, with D perhaps TRBD1 or TRBD2 (5 bases each). V dropped 4 bases and J dropped 5 bases, with 18 bases sitting between them. CDR3 length: 15 amino acids. Germline CDR1 and CDR2: SGHRS and YFSETQ. DNA of the CDR3: TGCGCCAGCAGCCAAGCGGCAGGGCTCAGTGAGACCCAGTACTTC. Translated: CASSQAAGLSETQYF.

The rearrangement uses TRBV28 and TRBJ1-6, with 7 bases lining up with TRBD1. The germline V gene encodes CDR1 MDHEN and CDR2 SYDVKM. This CDR3 spans 14 amino acids. The trim removed 7 bases at V and 6 bases at J, leaving 6 bases unmatched. The CDR3 sequence is CASTVTGSNSPLHF. In DNA form, the CDR3 reads TGTGCCAGCACAGTGACAGGGTCTAATTCACCCCTCCACTTT.

This rearrangement joins TRBV12-2 to TRBJ2-5; TRBD1 was called by the table and not checked on the DNA. TRBV12-2 is a known pseudogene. CDR3 length: 17 amino acids. In nucleotides, the CDR3 is TGTGCAAGTCGCTTCCCGGGACAGGGGCTGGGGCAAGAGACCCAGTACTTC. It yields the protein CASRFPGQGLGQETQYF.

J is TRBJ1-1 and V is TRBV4-1, with 11 bases identical to TRBD1. V lost 3 bases, J lost 4 bases, and 4 bases stayed unmatched. CDR1 is MGHRA, CDR2 YSYEKL, per germline. This CDR3 comprises 15 residues. For the CDR3, the DNA is TGCGCCAGCAGCCAGCTCGGACAGGGGGCCACTGAAGCTTTCTTT. Translated: CASSQLGQGATEAFF.

The chain employs TRBV7-9 and TRBJ1-2; 9 nucleotides agree with TRBD1. The CDR3 runs to 15 residues. Per the germline V gene, CDR1 is SEHNR and CDR2 is FQNEAQ (reference sequence). With V trimmed by 5 bases and J by 3 bases, 7 bases remained unmatched. CDR3 residues: CASSPGWDRDYGYTF. In nucleotides, the CDR3 is TGTGCCAGCAGCCCCGGGTGGGACAGGGACTATGGCTACACCTTC.

The genes are TRBV9 and TRBJ2-7, with D possibly TRBD2 on 6 matching bases. Germline assignment: CDR1 SGDLS and CDR2 YYNGEE. This CDR3 has 15 residues. V lost 0 bases and J lost 0, with 10 bases in between. CDR3 sequence reads: CASSVGSGSSYEQYF. The CDR3 coding sequence is TGTGCCAGCAGCGTAGGGTCCGGGAGCTCCTACGAGCAGTACTTC.

V and J are TRBV7-8 and TRBJ2-5, with D perhaps matching TRBD2 (6 bases). Trimming stripped 1 base from V and 9 bases from J, with 15 bases between. The CDR3 has 14 amino acids. Germline CDR1 SGHVS, CDR2 FQNEAQ. CDR3 residues: CASSLGPLTGAQYF. The CDR3 DNA is TGTGCCAGCAGCTTAGGGCCATTGACGGGGGCCCAGTACTTC.

The chain links TRBV7-8 to TRBJ1-1; D ambiguous. Per the germline V gene, CDR1 is SGHVS and CDR2 is FQNEAQ. The CDR3 covers 14 residues. V lost 2 bases and J lost 1, with 8 bases in between. CDR3 sequence (DNA): TGTGCCAGCAGCTTAAGAACAGAGAACACTGAAGCTTTCTTT. Protein: CASSLRTENTEAFF.

The gene calls are TRBV15 and TRBJ2-7; 10 bases fit TRBD1. From germline, CDR1 is LNHNV and CDR2 YYDKDF (reference sequence). V lost 5 bases to trimming and J lost 2 bases; unmatched junction nucleotides: 3. This CDR3 region has 14 residues. In DNA, the CDR3 is TGTGCCACCAGCGCCGGGACAGGGGCCTACGAGCAGTACTTC. Its translation: CATSAGTGAYEQYF.

The J gene is TRBJ2-2, the V gene TRBV25-1; D remains unclear. CDR1 and CDR2 from the germline V gene are MGHDK and SYGVNS. CDR3 length equals 16 residues. Trimming took 3 bases from V and 2 from J, leaving 13 bases between them. Here the CDR3 reads CASSDPRNSNTGELFF. CDR3 DNA: TGTGCCAGCAGTGACCCGAGGAATTCAAACACCGGGGAGCTGTTTTTT.

The chain combines TRBV4-1 with TRBJ1-3; 10 bases agree with TRBD1. Germline assignment: CDR1 MGHRA and CDR2 YSYEKL. CDR3 size: 16 residues. Trimming removed 0 bases from V and 2 bases from J; junction bases left unmatched: 1. The CDR3 is CASSQEGTGAGNTIYF. The CDR3 bases are TGCGCCAGCAGCCAAGAAGGGACAGGGGCTGGAAACACCATATATTTT.

This clone was seen only once. This chain joins TRBV4-1 and TRBJ2-5; 10 bases map to TRBD2. CDR1 MGHRA and CDR2 YSYEKL come from the germline V gene. The V and J ends lost 0 bases and 3 bases, in that order; junction bases with no gene match: 7. This CDR3 region has 17 residues. As DNA, the CDR3 is TGCGCCAGCAGCCAAGATTATCCGAGCGGGGGGGAAGAGACCCAGTACTTC. Protein product: CASSQDYPSGGEETQYF.

This chain joins TRBV6-6 and TRBJ2-7; 8 nucleotides line up with TRBD2. Germline assignment: CDR1 MNHNY and CDR2 SVGAGI (reference sequence). The CDR3 runs 15 residues. Trimming cost V 2 bases and J 5 bases; bases outside gene matches: 8. The CDR3: CASSYARTSPDEQYF. CDR3 sequence (DNA): TGTGCCAGCAGTTACGCCCGGACTAGCCCCGACGAGCAGTACTTC.

The chain joins TRBV6-1 to TRBJ1-1, with 8 bases matching TRBD1. J gave up 3 bases and V 6 bases, and 9 bases lay outside the gene matches. Germline CDR1 reads MNHNS; CDR2 reads SASEGT. The CDR3 totals 15 residues. This CDR3 is CASSLPAGGYTEAFF. The CDR3, as DNA: TGTGCCAGCAGCCTACCCGCAGGGGGCTACACTGAAGCTTTCTTT.

The chain uses TRBV28 and TRBJ1-1; D is uncertain. The V and J ends lost 5 bases and 8 bases respectively, with 18 bases between them. The CDR3 totals 14 residues. Per germline, CDR1 MDHEN and CDR2 SYDVKM. The CDR3 coding sequence is TGTGCCAGCAGTAGCCTGTCCGATTCCCCCGAAGCTTTCTTT. This encodes CASSSLSDSPEAFF.

This clone was seen just once. This chain's CDR3 is CASSIGLADNEQFF. CDR3 in DNA: TGTGCCAGTAGTATCGGGCTAGCGGACAATGAGCAGTTCTTC. The rearrangement links TRBV19 to TRBJ2-1; 7 bases line up with TRBD2. Germline V CDR1 and CDR2: LNHDA, SQIVND (reference sequence). V lost 3 bases to trimming and J lost 5 bases; unmatched junction nucleotides: 4. The CDR3 is 14 residues long.

This clone was seen just once. The CDR3 bases are TGTGCCAGCAGTCCGGGAGCTAACTATGGCTACACCTTC. Amino acid sequence: CASSPGANYGYTF. The J gene is TRBJ1-2, the V gene TRBV6-5; D gene unclear. CDR3 length: 13 residues. V lost 5 bases, J lost 0 bases, and 7 bases lay in between. CDR1 is MNHEY and CDR2 is SVGAGI in the germline V gene.

The CDR3 bases are TGCGCCAGCACCTCGGGAAGCACAGATACGCAGTATTTT. It translates to CASTSGSTDTQYF. This sequence joins TRBV5-1 and TRBJ2-3; weak D call: TRBD2 (5 bases). There are 13 residues in the CDR3. Looked up from germline, CDR1 is SGHRS and CDR2 is YFSETQ. The ends were cut back, 6 bases at V and 0 bases at J, with 8 bases in the middle.

This clone was detected only once. The J gene is TRBJ2-1, the V gene TRBV4-1; D perhaps matches TRBD2 (6 bases). With 2 bases removed from V and 10 bases from J, the gap between germline ends came to 18 bases. The CDR3 is made up of 15 amino acids. CDR1 is MGHRA, CDR2 YSYEKL, per germline. The CDR3 protein is CASSQTSRMRVEQFF. The CDR3 DNA follows: TGCGCCAGCAGCCAAACTAGCCGGATGAGAGTGGAGCAGTTCTTC.

The chain employs TRBV7-8 and TRBJ2-2; 13 bases agree with TRBD2. Germline-derived CDR1 and CDR2 are SGHVS and FQNEAQ. The CDR3 has 16 amino acids. Trimming at V came to 8 bases and at J to 5 bases, leaving 8 bases not matched to a gene. The CDR3 reads CASSRLAGGGTGELFF. The CDR3 DNA reads as TGTGCCAGCTCCCGACTAGCGGGGGGCGGGACCGGGGAGCTGTTTTTT.

V and J are TRBV27 and TRBJ1-3; tentatively, D is TRBD1 (5 bases). V lost 6 bases and J lost 4, with 13 bases in between. Germline lookup yields CDR1 MNHEY and CDR2 SMNVEV (reference sequence). This CDR3 region has 14 residues. Written as DNA, the CDR3 is TGTGCCAGCAGCCTAACAGGTTCAGGAAACACCATATATTTT. Protein: CASSLTGSGNTIYF.

The chain has TRBV5-1 and TRBJ1-1; the match to TRBD1 covers 7 bases. The J segment lost 6 bases and the V segment lost 4 bases, leaving 3 bases of the junction unmatched. The CDR3 loop spans 12 amino acids. Germline CDR1 and CDR2: SGHRS and YFSETQ. The CDR3 region is CASSPTGAEAFF. As DNA, the CDR3 is TGCGCCAGCAGCCCAACAGGGGCTGAAGCTTTCTTT.

V gene TRBV10-3 combines with J gene TRBJ2-1, with 9 bases identical to TRBD2. This CDR3 region has 15 residues. CDR1 is ENHRY, CDR2 SYGVKD, per germline. V dropped 6 bases and J dropped 7; count of bases not matched to a gene: 10. CDR3 region: CAIRGDSGGYNEQFF. CDR3 nucleotide sequence: TGTGCCATCAGGGGAGATAGCGGGGGTTATAATGAGCAGTTCTTC.

This sequence joins TRBV13 and TRBJ1-6; no clear D gene. This CDR3 has 15 residues. Germline CDR1 PRHDT, CDR2 FYEKMQ (reference sequence). The V end lost 7 bases, the J end lost 6 bases, and 16 bases lay between the germline ends. This CDR3 reads CASTQAGLLNSPLHF. The CDR3 coding sequence is TGTGCCAGCACCCAAGCTGGGCTGCTTAATTCACCCCTCCACTTT.